This T cell receptor beta chain was identified in a study of human T cells and chemical hapten exposure. On the study more broadly: From small differences in pooled library volume came most of the variation in per-sample TCR yields. Study-level points and caveats: Counts of expanded TCRs at PT1 were positively correlated with patch test score. No shift was seen in TCRs above 1 in 1000 frequency with DPC sensitization.

V lost 4 bases and J 2 bases, leaving 11 bases between the germline ends. The CDR3 covers 14 residues. The germline V gene encodes CDR1 MDHEN and CDR2 SYDVKM. This clonotype has at least ten counts. Its antigen is still unknown. Indicated time point: patch test 2, 6 weeks after DPC sensitization. The treatment here: therapeutic diphenylcyclopropenone sensitization with weekly scalp DPC. TCRdb processed the RACE reads anew with MiXCR; each CDR3 protein has one entry. Seen here are approximately 85,000 distinct CDR3 sequences, 10% to 13% observed once, and the top ten hold under 2.5%. The V gene is TRBV28, the J gene TRBJ1-1; the D is unclear. The sequencing here drew on whole blood, taken in connection with sensitization to the hapten diphenylcyclopropenone (DPC). The TCR was taken from a woman in her twenties or thirties with alopecia areata. Some clones in this sample may be carry-over from other donors' samples. CDR3 DNA sequence: TGTGCCAGCAGTTCTCCGGGCACCAACACTGAAGCTTTCTTT. Its translation is CASSSPGTNTEAFF.